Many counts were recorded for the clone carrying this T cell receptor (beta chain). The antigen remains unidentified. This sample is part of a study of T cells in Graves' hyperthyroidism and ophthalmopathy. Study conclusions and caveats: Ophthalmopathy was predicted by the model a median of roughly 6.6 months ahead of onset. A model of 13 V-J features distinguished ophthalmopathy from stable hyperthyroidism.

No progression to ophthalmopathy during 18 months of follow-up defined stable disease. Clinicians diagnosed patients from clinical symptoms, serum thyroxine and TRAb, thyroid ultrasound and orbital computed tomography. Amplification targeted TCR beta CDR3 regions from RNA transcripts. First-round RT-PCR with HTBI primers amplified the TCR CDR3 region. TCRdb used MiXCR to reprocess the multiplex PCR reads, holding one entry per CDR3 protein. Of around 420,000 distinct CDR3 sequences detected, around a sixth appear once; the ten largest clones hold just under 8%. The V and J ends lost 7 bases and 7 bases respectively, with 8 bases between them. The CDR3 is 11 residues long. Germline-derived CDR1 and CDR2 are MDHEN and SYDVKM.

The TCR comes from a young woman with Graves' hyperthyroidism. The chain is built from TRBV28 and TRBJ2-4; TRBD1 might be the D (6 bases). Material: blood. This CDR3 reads CASTDSNIQYF. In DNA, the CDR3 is TGTGCCAGCACGGACAGTAACATTCAGTACTTC.